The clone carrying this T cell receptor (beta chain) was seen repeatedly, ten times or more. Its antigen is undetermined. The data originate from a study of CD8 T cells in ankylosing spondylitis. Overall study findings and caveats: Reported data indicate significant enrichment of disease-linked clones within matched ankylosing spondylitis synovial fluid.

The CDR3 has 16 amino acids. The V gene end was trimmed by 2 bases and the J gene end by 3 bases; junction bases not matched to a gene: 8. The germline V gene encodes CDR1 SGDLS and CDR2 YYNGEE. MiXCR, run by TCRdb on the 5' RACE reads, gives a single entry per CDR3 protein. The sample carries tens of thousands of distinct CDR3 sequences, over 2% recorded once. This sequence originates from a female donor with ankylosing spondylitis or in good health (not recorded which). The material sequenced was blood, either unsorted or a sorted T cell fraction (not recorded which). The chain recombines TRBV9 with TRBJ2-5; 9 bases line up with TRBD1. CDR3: CASSVGRGTGKETQYF. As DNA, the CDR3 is TGTGCCAGCAGCGTCGGCAGAGGGACAGGGAAAGAGACCCAGTACTTC.